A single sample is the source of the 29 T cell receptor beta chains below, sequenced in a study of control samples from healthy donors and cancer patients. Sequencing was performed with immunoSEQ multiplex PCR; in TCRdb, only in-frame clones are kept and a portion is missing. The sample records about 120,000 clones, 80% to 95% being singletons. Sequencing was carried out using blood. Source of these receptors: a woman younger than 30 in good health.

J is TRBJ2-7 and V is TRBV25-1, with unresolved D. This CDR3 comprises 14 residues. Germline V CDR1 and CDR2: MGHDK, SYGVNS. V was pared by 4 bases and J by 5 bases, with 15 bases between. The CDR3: CASSGAFGANEQYF. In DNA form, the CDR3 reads TGTGCCAGCAGTGGTGCCTTCGGCGCAAACGAGCAGTACTTC.

The CDR3 spells CASGPPGGGRETQYF. The CDR3 DNA is TGTGCTAGTGGCCCCCCGGGCGGGGGGCGGGAGACCCAGTACTTC. V usage is TRBV12-5 and J usage is TRBJ2-5, with 8 nucleotides matching TRBD2. CDR1 LGHNT and CDR2 FRNRAP come from the germline V gene. J gave up 5 bases and V 6 bases, and 11 bases lay outside the gene matches. The CDR3 totals 15 residues.

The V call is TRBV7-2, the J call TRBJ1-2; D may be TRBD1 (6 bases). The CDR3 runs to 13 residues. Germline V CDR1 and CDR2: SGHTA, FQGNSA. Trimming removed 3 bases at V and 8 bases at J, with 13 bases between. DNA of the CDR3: TGTGCCAGCAGCTTTGGGGGGGCGACCGGCTACACCTTC. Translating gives CASSFGGATGYTF. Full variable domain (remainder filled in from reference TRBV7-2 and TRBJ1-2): GAGVSQSPSNKVTEKGKDVELRCDPISGHTALYWYRQSLGQGLEFLIYFQGNSAPDKSGLPSDRFSAERTGGSVSTLTIQRTQQEDSAVYLCASSFGGATGYTFGSGTRLTVV.

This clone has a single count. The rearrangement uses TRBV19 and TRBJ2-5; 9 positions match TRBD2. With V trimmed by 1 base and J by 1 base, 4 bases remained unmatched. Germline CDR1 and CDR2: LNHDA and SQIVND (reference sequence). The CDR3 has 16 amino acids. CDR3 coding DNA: TGTGCCAGTAGTATAGTAGCGGGAGCACTCCAAGAGACCCAGTACTTC. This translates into CASSIVAGALQETQYF.

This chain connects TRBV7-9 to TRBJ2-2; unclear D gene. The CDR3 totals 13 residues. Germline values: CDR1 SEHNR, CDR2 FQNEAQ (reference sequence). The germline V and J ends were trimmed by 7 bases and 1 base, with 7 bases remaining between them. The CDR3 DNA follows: TGTGCCAGCATCGTCATGAACACCGGGGAGCTGTTTTTT. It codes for CASIVMNTGELFF.

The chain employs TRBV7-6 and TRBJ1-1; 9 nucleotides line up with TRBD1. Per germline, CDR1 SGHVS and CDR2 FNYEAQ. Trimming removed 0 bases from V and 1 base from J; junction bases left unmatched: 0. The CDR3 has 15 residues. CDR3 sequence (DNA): TGTGCCAGCAGCTTAGCGACAGGGGGGAACACTGAAGCTTTCTTT. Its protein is CASSLATGGNTEAFF.

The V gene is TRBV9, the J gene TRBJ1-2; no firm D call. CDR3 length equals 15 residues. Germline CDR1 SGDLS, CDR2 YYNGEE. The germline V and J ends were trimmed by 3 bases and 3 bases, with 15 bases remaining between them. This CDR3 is CASSATLGGYYGYTF. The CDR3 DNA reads TGTGCCAGCAGCGCAACCCTAGGAGGGTACTATGGCTACACCTTC. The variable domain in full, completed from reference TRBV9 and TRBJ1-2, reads DSGVTQTPKHLITATGQRVTLRCSPRSGDLSVYWYQQSLDQGLQFLIQYYNGEERAKGNILERFSAQQFPDLHSELNLSSLELGDSALYFCASSATLGGYYGYTFGSGTRLTVV.

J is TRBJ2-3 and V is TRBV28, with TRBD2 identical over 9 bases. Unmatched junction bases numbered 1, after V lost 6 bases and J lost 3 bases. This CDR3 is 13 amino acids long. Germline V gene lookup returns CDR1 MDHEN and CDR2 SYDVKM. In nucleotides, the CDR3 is TGTGCCAGCAGCCTAGCGGGGACAGATACGCAGTATTTT. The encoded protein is CASSLAGTDTQYF.

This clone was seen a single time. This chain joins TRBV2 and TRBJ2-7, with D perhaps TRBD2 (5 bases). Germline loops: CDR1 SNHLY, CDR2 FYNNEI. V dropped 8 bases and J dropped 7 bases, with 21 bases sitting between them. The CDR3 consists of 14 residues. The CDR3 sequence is CASAVRGTGGEQYF. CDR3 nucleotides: TGTGCCAGCGCTGTACGGGGAACCGGCGGGGAGCAGTACTTC.

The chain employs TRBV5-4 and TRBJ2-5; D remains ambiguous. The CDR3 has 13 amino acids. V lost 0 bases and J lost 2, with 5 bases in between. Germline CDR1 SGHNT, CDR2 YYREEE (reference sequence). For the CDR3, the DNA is TGTGCCAGCAGCTTGGGACAACAAGAGACCCAGTACTTC. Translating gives CASSLGQQETQYF. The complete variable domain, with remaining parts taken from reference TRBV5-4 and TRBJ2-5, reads ETGVTQSPTHLIKTRGQQVTLRCSSQSGHNTVSWYQQALGQGPQFIFQYYREEENGRGNFPPRFSGLQFPNYSSELNVNALELDDSALYLCASSLGQQETQYFGPGTRLLVL.

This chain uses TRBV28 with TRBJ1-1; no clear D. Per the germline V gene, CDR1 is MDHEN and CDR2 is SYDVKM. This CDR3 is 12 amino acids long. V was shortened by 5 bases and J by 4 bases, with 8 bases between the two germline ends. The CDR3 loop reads CASSVRGTEAFF. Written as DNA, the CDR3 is TGTGCCAGCAGTGTTCGAGGCACTGAAGCTTTCTTT.

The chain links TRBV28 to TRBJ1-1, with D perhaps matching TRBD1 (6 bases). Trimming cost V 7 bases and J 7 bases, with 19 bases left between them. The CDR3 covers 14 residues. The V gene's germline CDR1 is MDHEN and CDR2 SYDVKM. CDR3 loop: CASNLWGARGEAFF. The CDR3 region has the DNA TGTGCCAGCAATCTCTGGGGGGCTAGGGGTGAAGCTTTCTTT.

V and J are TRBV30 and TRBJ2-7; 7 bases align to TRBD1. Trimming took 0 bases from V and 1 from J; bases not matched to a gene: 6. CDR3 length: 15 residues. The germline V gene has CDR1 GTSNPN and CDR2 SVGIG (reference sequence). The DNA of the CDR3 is TGTGCCTGGAGTGTTTCGGGACAGTTATCCTACGAGCAGTACTTC. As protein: CAWSVSGQLSYEQYF. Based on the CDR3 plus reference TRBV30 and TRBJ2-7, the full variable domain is SQTIHQWPATLVQPVGSPLSLECTVEGTSNPNLYWYRQAAGRGLQLLFYSVGIGQISSEVPQNLSASRPQDRQFILSSKKLLLSDSGFYLCAWSVSGQLSYEQYFGPGTRLTVT.

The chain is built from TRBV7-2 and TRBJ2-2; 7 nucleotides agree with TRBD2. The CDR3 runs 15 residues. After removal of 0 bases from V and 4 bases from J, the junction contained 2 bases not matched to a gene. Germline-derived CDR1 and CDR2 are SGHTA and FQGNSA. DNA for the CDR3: TGTGCCAGCAGCTTAGCCGGGACTACCACCGGGGAGCTGTTTTTT. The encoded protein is CASSLAGTTTGELFF.

CDR3 DNA sequence: TGTGCCAGCAGCCAACCTCGGACTAGTGTCAATGAGCAGTTCTTC. Translating it yields CASSQPRTSVNEQFF. The V and J genes are TRBV3-1 (or the pseudogene TRBV3-2) and TRBJ2-1; TRBD2 aligns across 7 bases. This CDR3 is 15 amino acids long. Germline V gives CDR1 LGHDT, CDR2 YNNKEL (reference sequence). V was clipped by 2 bases and J by 6 bases; unmatched bases: 7.

This CDR3 is CASSWPGLAGILNTGELFF. CDR3 nucleotide sequence: TGCGCCAGCAGCTGGCCGGGACTAGCGGGGATTCTGAACACCGGGGAGCTGTTTTTT. This chain links TRBV5-1 with TRBJ2-2; the match to TRBD2 covers 13 bases. This CDR3 has 19 residues. Germline CDR1 reads SGHRS; CDR2 reads YFSETQ. The V segment lost 3 bases and the J segment 1 base; nucleotides outside the gene matches: 9. The entire variable domain, with the rest obtained from reference TRBV5-1 and TRBJ2-2, is as follows: KAGVTQTPRYLIKTRGQQVTLSCSPISGHRSVSWYQQTPGQGLQFLFEYFSETQRNKGNFPGRFSGRQFSNSRSEMNVSTLELGDSALYLCASSWPGLAGILNTGELFFGEGSRLTVL.

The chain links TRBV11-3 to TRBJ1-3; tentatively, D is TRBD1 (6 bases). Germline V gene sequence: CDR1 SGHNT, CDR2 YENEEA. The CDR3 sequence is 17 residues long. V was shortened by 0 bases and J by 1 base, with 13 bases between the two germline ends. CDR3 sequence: CASSLEQGHGSGNTIYF. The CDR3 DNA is TGTGCCAGCAGCTTAGAGCAGGGGCATGGGTCTGGAAACACCATATATTTT.

CDR3 residues: CSGGQVGEKLFF. For the CDR3, the DNA is TGCAGCGGGGGACAGGTAGGCGAAAAACTGTTTTTT. The chain carries TRBV29-1 and TRBJ1-4; 8 positions match TRBD1. Germline CDR1 SQVTM, CDR2 ANQGSEA. V gave up 7 bases and J gave up 8 bases; unmatched junction bases: 6. The CDR3 totals 12 residues.

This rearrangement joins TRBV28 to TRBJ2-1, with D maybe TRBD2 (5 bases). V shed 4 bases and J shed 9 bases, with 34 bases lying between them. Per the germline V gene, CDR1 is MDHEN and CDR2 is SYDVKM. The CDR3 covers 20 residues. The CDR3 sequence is CASSSYPHSPPDCAGIEQFF. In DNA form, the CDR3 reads TGTGCCAGCAGTTCCTATCCCCATAGCCCTCCGGACTGCGCCGGCATTGAGCAGTTCTTC.

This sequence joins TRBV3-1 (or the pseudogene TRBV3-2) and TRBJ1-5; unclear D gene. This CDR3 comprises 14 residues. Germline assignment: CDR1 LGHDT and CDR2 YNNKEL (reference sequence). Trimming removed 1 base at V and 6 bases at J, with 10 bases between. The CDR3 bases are TGTGCCAGCAGCCAAGGCTTATTGGGTCAGCCCCAGCATTTT. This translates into CASSQGLLGQPQHF.

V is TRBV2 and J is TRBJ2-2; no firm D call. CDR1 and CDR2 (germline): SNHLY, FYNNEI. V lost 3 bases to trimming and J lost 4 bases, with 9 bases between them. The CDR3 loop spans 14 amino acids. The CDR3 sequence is CASSDPDTTGELFF. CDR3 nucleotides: TGTGCCAGCAGTGATCCCGACACCACCGGGGAGCTGTTTTTT.

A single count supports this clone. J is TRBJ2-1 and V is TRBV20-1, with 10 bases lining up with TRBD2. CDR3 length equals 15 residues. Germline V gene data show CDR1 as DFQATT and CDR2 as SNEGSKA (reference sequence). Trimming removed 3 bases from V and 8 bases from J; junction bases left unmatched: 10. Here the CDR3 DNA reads TGCAGTGCTAGTAAGGCTAGCGGGAGTTGGGATGAGCAGTTCTTC. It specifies CSASKASGSWDEQFF.

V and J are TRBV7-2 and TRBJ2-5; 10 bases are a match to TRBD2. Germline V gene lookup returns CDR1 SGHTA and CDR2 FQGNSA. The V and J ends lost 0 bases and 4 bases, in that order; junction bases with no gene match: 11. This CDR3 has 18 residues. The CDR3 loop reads CASSLAGKASGSRETQYF. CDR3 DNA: TGTGCCAGCAGCTTAGCGGGGAAGGCTAGCGGGAGCCGAGAGACCCAGTACTTC. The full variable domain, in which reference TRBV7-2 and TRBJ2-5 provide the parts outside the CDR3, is GAGVSQSPSNKVTEKGKDVELRCDPISGHTALYWYRQSLGQGLEFLIYFQGNSAPDKSGLPSDRFSAERTGGSVSTLTIQRTQQEDSAVYLCASSLAGKASGSRETQYFGPGTRLLVL.

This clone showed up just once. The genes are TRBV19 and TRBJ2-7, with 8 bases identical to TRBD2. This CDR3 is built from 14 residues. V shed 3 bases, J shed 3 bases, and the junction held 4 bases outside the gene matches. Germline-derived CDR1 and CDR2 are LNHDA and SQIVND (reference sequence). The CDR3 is CASSIASGSYEQYF. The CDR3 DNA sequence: TGTGCCAGTAGTATCGCGAGCGGGAGCTACGAGCAGTACTTC.

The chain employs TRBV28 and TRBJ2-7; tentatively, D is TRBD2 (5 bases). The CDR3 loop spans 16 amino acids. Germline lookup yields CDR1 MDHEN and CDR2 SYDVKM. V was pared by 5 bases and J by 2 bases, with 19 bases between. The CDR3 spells CASSTMAGVRTYEQYF. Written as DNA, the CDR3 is TGTGCCAGCAGTACCATGGCCGGGGTGAGGACCTACGAGCAGTACTTC.

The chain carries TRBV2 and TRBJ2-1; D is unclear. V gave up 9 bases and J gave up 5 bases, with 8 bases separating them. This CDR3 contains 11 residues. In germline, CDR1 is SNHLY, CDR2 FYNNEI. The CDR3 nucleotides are TGTGCCAGTCTCCGGAACAATGAGCAGTTCTTC. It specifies CASLRNNEQFF.

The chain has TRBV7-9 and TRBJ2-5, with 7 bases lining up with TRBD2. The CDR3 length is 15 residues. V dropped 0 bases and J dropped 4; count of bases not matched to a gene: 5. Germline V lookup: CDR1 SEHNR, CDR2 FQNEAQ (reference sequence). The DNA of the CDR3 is TGTGCCAGCAGCTTAGCGGGACTATCGGGAGAGACCCAGTACTTC. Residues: CASSLAGLSGETQYF.

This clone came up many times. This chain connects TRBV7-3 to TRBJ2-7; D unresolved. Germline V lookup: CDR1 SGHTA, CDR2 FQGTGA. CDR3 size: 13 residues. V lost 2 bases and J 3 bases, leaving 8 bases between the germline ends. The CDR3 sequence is CASSLAPLYEQYF. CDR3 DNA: TGTGCCAGCAGCTTAGCCCCGCTCTACGAGCAGTACTTC.

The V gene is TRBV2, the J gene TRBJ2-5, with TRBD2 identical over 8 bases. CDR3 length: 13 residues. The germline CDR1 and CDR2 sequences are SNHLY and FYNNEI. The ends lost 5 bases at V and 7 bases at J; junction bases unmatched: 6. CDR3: CASSPASGPTQYF. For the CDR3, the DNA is TGTGCCAGCAGTCCGGCTAGCGGGCCGACCCAGTACTTC.